This T cell receptor (beta chain) was found in a study of OX40 agonist ivuxolimab in advanced cancers. Germline V gives CDR1 SEHNR, CDR2 FQNEAQ (reference sequence). The CDR3 length is 13 residues. V was pared by 5 bases and J by 6 bases, with 13 bases between. This clone was recorded once. Clones were read by immunoSEQ multiplex PCR, and TCRdb kept only the in-frame ones, dropping some. Seen here are tens of thousands of clones, 75% to 95% observed once, and the top ten hold 7.1%. This clonotype was obtained from an adult with an advanced solid tumor such as melanoma, head and neck, liver or kidney cancer. The sample was CD4+ or CD8+ T cells sorted from blood, taken in a trial of the OX40 agonist ivuxolimab. The chain has TRBV7-9 and TRBJ2-5, with D possibly being TRBD1 or TRBD2 (6 bases each). DNA for the CDR3: TGTGCCAGCAGCCCCCCGGGGGCCCAGACCCAGTACTTC. Translated, it gives CASSPPGAQTQYF.